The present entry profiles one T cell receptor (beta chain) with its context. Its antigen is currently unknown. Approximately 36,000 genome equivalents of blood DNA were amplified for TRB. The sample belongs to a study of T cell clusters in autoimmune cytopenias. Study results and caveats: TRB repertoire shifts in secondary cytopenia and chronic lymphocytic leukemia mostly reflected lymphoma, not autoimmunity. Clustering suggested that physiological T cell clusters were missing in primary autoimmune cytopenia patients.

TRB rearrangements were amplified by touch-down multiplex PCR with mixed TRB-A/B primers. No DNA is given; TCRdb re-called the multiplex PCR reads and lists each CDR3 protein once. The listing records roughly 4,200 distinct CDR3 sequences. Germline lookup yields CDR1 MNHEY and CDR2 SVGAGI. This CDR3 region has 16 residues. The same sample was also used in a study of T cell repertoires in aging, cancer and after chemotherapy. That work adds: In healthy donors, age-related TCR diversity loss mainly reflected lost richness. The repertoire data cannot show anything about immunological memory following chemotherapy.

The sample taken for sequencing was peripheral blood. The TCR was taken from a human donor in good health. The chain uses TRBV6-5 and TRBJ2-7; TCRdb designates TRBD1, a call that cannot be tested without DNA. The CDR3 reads CASSYRPTGVGYEQYF.